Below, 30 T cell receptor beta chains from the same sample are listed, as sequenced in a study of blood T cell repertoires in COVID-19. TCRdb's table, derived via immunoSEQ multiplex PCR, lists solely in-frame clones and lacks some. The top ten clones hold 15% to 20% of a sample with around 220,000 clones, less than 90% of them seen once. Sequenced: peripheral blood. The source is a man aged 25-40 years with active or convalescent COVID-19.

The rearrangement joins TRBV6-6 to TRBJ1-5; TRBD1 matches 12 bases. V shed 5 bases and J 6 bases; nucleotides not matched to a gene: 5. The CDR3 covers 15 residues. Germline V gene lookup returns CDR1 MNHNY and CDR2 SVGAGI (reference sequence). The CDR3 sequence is CASSLGQGASQPQHF. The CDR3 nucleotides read TGTGCCAGCAGTCTGGGACAGGGGGCCTCTCAGCCCCAGCATTTT.

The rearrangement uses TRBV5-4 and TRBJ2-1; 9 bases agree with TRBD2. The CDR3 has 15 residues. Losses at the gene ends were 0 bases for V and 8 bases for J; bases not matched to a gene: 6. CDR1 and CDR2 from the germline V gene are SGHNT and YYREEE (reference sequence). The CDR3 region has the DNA TGTGCCAGCAGCTTGGGCGGGAGGGCTGTAGATGAGCAGTTCTTC. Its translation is CASSLGGRAVDEQFF.

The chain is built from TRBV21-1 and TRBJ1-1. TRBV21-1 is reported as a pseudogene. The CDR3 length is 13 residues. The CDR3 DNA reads TGTGCCAGCAGGGGGAGAATGAACACTGAAGCTTTCTTT. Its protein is CASRGRMNTEAFF.

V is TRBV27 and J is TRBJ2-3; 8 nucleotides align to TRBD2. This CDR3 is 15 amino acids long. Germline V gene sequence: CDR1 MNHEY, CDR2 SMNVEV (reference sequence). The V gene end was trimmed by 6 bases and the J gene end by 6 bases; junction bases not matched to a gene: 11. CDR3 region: CASRPAGAPPDTQYF. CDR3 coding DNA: TGTGCCAGCAGACCAGCGGGAGCCCCCCCGGATACGCAGTATTTT.

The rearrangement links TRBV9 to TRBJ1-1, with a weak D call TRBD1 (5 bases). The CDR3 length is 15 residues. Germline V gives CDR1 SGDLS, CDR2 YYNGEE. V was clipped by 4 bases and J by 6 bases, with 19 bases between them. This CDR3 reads CASSSSSGGTAEAFF. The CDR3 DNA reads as TGTGCCAGCAGCTCCTCAAGTGGGGGGACTGCTGAAGCTTTCTTT.

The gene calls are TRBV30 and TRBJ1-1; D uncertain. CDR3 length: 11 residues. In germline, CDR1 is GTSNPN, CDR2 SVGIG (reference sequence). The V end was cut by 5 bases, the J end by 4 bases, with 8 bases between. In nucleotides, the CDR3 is TGTGCCTGGGGTCCTTCCACTGAAGCTTTCTTT. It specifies CAWGPSTEAFF.

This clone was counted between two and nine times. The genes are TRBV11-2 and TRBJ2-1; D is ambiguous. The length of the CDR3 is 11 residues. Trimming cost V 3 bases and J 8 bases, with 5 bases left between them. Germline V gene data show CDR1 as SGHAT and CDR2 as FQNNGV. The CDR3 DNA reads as TGTGCCAGCAGCTTTCGGTATGAGCAGTTCTTC. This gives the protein CASSFRYEQFF.

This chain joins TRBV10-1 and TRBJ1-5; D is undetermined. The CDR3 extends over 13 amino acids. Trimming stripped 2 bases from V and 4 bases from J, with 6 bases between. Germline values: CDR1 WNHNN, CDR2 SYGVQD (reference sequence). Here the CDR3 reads CASSEAVNQPQHF. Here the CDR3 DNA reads TGCGCCAGCAGTGAGGCAGTGAATCAGCCCCAGCATTTT.

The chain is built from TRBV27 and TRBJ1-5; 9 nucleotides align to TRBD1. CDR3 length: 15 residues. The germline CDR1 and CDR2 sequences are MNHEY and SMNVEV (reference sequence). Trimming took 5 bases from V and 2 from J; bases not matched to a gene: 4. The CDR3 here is CASSADRGGNQPQHF. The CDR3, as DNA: TGTGCCAGCAGTGCGGACAGGGGTGGCAATCAGCCCCAGCATTTT.

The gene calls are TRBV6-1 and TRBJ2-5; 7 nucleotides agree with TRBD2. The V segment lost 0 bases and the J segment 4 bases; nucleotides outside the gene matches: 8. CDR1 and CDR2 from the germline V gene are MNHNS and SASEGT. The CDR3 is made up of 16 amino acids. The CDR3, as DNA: TGTGCCAGCAGTGAAGCAGTACTAGCGAGGGGAGAGACCCAGTACTTC. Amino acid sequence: CASSEAVLARGETQYF.

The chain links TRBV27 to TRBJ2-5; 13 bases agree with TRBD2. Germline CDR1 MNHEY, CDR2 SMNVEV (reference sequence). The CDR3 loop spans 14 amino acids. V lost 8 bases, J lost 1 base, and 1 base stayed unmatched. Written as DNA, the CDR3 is TGTGCCAGCGGGACTAGCGGGGCCCAAGAGACCCAGTACTTC. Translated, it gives CASGTSGAQETQYF.

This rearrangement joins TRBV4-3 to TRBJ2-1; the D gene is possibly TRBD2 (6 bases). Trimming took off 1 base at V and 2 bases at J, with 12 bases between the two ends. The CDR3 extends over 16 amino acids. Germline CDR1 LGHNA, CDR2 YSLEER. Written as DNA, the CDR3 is TGCGCCAGCAGCCAAGCTAGATGGGGGGCCTACAATGAGCAGTTCTTC. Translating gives CASSQARWGAYNEQFF.

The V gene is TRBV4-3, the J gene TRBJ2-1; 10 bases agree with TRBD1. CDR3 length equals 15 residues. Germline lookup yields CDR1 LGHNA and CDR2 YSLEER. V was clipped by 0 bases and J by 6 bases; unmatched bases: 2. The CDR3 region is CASSQEGTGANEQFF. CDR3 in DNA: TGCGCCAGCAGCCAAGAAGGGACAGGGGCCAATGAGCAGTTCTTC.

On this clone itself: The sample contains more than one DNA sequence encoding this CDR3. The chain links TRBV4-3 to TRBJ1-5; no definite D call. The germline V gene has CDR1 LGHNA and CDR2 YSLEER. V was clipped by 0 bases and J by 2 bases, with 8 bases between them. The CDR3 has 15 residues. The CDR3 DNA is TGCGCCAGCAGCCAAGAGGGTCGGGGCAATCAGCCCCAGCATTTT. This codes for CASSQEGRGNQPQHF.

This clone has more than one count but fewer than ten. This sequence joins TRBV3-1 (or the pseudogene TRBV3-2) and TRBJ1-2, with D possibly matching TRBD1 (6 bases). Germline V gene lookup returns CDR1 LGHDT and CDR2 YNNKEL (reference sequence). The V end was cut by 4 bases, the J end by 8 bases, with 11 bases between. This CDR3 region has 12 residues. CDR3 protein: CASSRTGSGYTF. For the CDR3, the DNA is TGTGCCAGCAGCCGAACAGGGTCGGGCTACACCTTC.

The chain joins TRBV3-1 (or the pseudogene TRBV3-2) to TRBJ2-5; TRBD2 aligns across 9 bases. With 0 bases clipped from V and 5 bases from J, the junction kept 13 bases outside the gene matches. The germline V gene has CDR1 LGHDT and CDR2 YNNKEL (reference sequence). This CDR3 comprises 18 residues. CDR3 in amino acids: CASSQESRGRAWGETQYF. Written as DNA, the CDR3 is TGTGCCAGCAGCCAAGAGTCCCGCGGGAGGGCCTGGGGTGAGACCCAGTACTTC.

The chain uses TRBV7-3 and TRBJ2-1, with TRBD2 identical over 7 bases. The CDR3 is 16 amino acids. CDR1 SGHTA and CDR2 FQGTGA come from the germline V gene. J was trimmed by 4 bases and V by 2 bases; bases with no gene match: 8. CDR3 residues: CASSLSPLGGYNEQFF. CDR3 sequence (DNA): TGTGCCAGCAGCTTATCCCCCCTCGGGGGGTACAATGAGCAGTTCTTC.

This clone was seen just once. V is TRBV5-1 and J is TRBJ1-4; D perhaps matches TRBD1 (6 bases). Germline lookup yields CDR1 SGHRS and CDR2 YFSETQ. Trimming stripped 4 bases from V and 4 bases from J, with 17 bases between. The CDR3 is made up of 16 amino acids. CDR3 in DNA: TGCGCCAGCAGCCGGACGATGGGGGCTCTTAATGAAAAACTGTTTTTT. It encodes CASSRTMGALNEKLFF.

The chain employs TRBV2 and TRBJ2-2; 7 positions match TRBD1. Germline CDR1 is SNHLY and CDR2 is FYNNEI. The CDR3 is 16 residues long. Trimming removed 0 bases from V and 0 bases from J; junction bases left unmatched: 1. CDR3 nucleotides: TGTGCCAGCAGTGAAGCGACAGGGTCGAACACCGGGGAGCTGTTTTTT. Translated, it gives CASSEATGSNTGELFF.

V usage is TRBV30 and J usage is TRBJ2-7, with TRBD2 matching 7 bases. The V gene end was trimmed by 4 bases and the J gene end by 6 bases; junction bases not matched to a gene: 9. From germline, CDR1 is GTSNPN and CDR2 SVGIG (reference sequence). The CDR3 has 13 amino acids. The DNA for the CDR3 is TGTGCCTGGATACCCCGGGGGGTCCGCGAGCAGTACTTC. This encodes CAWIPRGVREQYF.

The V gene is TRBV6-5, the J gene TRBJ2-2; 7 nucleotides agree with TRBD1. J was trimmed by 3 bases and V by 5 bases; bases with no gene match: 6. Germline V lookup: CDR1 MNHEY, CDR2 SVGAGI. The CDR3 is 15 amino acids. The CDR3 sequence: CASSLLTGDTGELFF. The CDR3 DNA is TGTGCCAGCAGTCTCCTCACAGGGGACACCGGGGAGCTGTTTTTT.

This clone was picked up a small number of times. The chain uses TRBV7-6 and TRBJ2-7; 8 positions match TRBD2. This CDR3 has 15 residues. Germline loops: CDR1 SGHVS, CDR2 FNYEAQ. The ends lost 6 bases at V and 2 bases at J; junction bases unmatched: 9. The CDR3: CASSPGGGVTYEQYF. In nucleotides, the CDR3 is TGTGCCAGCAGTCCGGGAGGGGGAGTTACCTACGAGCAGTACTTC.

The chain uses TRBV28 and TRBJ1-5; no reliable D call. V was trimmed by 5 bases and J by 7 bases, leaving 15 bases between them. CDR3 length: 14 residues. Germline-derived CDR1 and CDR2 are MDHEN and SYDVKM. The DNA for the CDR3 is TGTGCCAGCAGTCTGAAAAGAGCGGGACAGCCCCAGCATTTT. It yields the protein CASSLKRAGQPQHF.

CDR3 nucleotides: TGTGCCAGCAGCGACCGGGACTTCTCCTACGAGCAGTACTTC. As protein: CASSDRDFSYEQYF. This rearrangement joins TRBV5-5 to TRBJ2-7; tentative D call: TRBD2 (6 bases). The length of the CDR3 is 14 residues. The germline gives CDR1 SGHKS, CDR2 YYEKEE (reference sequence). The germline V and J ends were trimmed by 4 bases and 0 bases, with 11 bases remaining between them.

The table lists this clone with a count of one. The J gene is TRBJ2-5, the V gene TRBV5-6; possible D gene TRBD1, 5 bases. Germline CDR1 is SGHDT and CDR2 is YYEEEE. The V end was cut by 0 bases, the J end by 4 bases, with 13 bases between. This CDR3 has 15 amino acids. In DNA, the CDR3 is TGTGCCAGCAGCTTGGGGCAGGGCCTCAGAGAGACCCAGTACTTC. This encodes CASSLGQGLRETQYF.

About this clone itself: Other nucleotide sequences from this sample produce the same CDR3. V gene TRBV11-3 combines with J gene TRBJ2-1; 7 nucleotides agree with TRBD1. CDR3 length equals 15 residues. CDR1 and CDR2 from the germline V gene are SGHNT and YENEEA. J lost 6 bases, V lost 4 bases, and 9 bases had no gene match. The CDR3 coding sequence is TGTGCCAGCAGCTCTCCGGGCCAGGGGGTCAATGAGCAGTTCTTC. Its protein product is CASSSPGQGVNEQFF. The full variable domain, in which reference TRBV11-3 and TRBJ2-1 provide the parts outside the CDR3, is EAGVVQSPRYKIIEKKQPVAFWCNPISGHNTLYWYLQNLGQGPELLIRYENEEAVDDSQLPKDRFSAERLKGVDSTLKIQPAELGDSAVYLCASSSPGQGVNEQFFGPGTRLTVL.

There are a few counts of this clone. CDR3 sequence: CASRKGGTPSTDTQYF. CDR3 sequence (DNA): TGTGCCAGCAGGAAGGGGGGGACCCCGAGCACAGATACGCAGTATTTT. The V call is TRBV28, the J call TRBJ2-3, with D perhaps matching TRBD2 (7 bases). CDR3 length: 16 amino acids. In germline, CDR1 is MDHEN, CDR2 SYDVKM. Trimming pared 6 bases from V and 0 bases from J, leaving 16 bases between.

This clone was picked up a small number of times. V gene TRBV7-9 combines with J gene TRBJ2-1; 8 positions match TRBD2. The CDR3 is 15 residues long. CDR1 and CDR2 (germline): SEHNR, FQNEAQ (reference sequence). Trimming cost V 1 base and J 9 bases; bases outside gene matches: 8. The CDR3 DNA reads TGTGCCAGCAGCTTAGAAGCGGGGGAAAGGGGTGAGCAGTTCTTC. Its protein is CASSLEAGERGEQFF.

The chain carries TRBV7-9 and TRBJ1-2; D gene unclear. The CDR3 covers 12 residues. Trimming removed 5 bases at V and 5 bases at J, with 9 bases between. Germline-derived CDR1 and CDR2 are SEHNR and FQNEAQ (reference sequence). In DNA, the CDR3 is TGTGCCAGCAGCAAAGACATATATGGCTACACCTTC. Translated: CASSKDIYGYTF.

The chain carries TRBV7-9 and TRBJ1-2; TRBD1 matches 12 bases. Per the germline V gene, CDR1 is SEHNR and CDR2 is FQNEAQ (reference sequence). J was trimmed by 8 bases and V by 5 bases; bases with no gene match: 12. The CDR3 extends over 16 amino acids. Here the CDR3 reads CASSQNLGQGARGYTF. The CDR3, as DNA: TGTGCCAGCAGCCAGAACCTGGGACAGGGGGCTAGAGGCTACACCTTC.